What follows are 24 T cell receptor beta chains derived from one specimen sequenced in a study of OX40 agonist ivuxolimab in advanced cancers. The repertoire was sequenced with immunoSEQ multiplex PCR; TCRdb's copy has only in-frame clones and lacks some. The sample has some 99,000 clones, roughly 95% seen once. The sample was CD4+ or CD8+ T cells sorted from blood, taken in a trial of the OX40 agonist ivuxolimab. Source of these receptors: an adult with an advanced solid tumor such as melanoma, head and neck, liver or kidney cancer.

The rearrangement joins TRBV6-1 to TRBJ1-4; D uncertain. Germline values: CDR1 MNHNS, CDR2 SASEGT. The V end was cut by 1 base, the J end by 7 bases, with 13 bases between. The CDR3 covers 15 residues. The CDR3 sequence: CASSEGVGWSEKLFF. CDR3 nucleotide sequence: TGTGCCAGCAGTGAAGGGGTCGGATGGAGTGAAAAACTGTTTTTT.

The rearrangement joins TRBV5-6 to TRBJ2-1; a weak D match, TRBD2 (6 bases). The CDR3 loop spans 15 amino acids. The germline V gene encodes CDR1 SGHDT and CDR2 YYEEEE. V dropped 2 bases and J dropped 5 bases, with 14 bases sitting between them. The CDR3 loop reads CASSFFIADDNEQFF. CDR3 DNA sequence: TGTGCCAGCAGCTTTTTTATAGCGGACGACAATGAGCAGTTCTTC.

The CDR3 loop reads CSVSLLAGFPYEQYF. CDR3 coding DNA: TGCAGCGTATCCCTATTAGCGGGATTCCCCTACGAGCAGTACTTC. The chain is built from TRBV29-1 and TRBJ2-7; 8 bases are a match to TRBD2. Germline-derived CDR1 and CDR2 are SQVTM and ANQGSEA. This CDR3 region has 15 residues. V lost 6 bases, J lost 2 bases, and 12 bases stayed unmatched.

CDR3: CASSPGRGPNQPQHF. The CDR3 nucleotides read TGTGCCAGCAGCCCCGGGAGGGGGCCAAATCAGCCCCAGCATTTT. The chain carries TRBV7-9 and TRBJ1-5; 7 bases fit TRBD1. Germline loops: CDR1 SEHNR, CDR2 FQNEAQ (reference sequence). V was pared by 5 bases and J by 4 bases, with 8 bases of the junction left unmatched. The CDR3 is 15 amino acids.

This clone showed up just once. The rearrangement links TRBV30 to TRBJ1-5; unclear D gene. V was trimmed by 0 bases and J by 6 bases, leaving 12 bases between them. The germline V gene encodes CDR1 GTSNPN and CDR2 SVGIG (reference sequence). This CDR3 is built from 14 residues. The CDR3 region is CAWSVGRTAQPQHF. CDR3 coding DNA: TGTGCCTGGAGTGTTGGGAGGACGGCTCAGCCCCAGCATTTT. Full variable domain (rest looked up from reference TRBV30 and TRBJ1-5): SQTIHQWPATLVQPVGSPLSLECTVEGTSNPNLYWYRQAAGRGLQLLFYSVGIGQISSEVPQNLSASRPQDRQFILSSKKLLLSDSGFYLCAWSVGRTAQPQHFGDGTRLSIL.

V gene TRBV28 combines with J gene TRBJ2-7; D might be TRBD1 (6 bases). V was clipped by 6 bases and J by 4 bases, with 25 bases between them. This CDR3 has 17 amino acids. Germline assignment: CDR1 MDHEN and CDR2 SYDVKM. The DNA of the CDR3 is TGTGCCAGCAGCCCCGGACAGCTCCCTGGGCGAAAATACGAGCAGTACTTC. It codes for CASSPGQLPGRKYEQYF.

This chain links TRBV5-1 with TRBJ1-2; D remains unclear. The V end lost 4 bases, the J end lost 5 bases, and 12 bases lay between the germline ends. The CDR3 extends over 13 amino acids. In germline, CDR1 is SGHRS, CDR2 YFSETQ. CDR3 in amino acids: CASSDVPQYGYTF. In DNA form, the CDR3 reads TGCGCCAGCAGCGATGTCCCTCAGTATGGCTACACCTTC.

This clone has only a few counts. The chain uses TRBV7-2 and TRBJ2-5; D is possibly TRBD2 (5 bases). The germline CDR1 and CDR2 sequences are SGHTA and FQGNSA. The CDR3 extends over 12 amino acids. Trimming cost V 5 bases and J 5 bases, with 9 bases left between them. In DNA form, the CDR3 reads TGTGCCAGCAGCCCCCGGGATGAGACCCAGTACTTC. This gives the protein CASSPRDETQYF.

V is TRBV6-6 and J is TRBJ1-4; 9 nucleotides match TRBD1. In germline, CDR1 is MNHNY, CDR2 SVGAGI (reference sequence). This CDR3 region has 15 residues. V was clipped by 2 bases and J by 3 bases; unmatched bases: 1. The CDR3 is CASSYGQGPNEKLFF. In DNA form, the CDR3 reads TGTGCCAGCAGTTACGGACAGGGGCCTAATGAAAAACTGTTTTTT.

J is TRBJ2-5 and V is TRBV5-1, with 7 nucleotides matching TRBD2. Unmatched junction bases numbered 6, after V lost 4 bases and J lost 3 bases. CDR1 is SGHRS and CDR2 is YFSETQ in the germline V gene. The CDR3 runs to 14 residues. CDR3 residues: CASSRLAVEETQYF. In DNA, the CDR3 is TGCGCCAGCAGCCGTCTAGCGGTTGAAGAGACCCAGTACTTC.

This chain links TRBV30 with TRBJ1-2, with 9 bases identical to TRBD1. V lost 8 bases, J lost 6 bases, and 4 bases stayed unmatched. CDR1 and CDR2 from the germline V gene are GTSNPN and SVGIG (reference sequence). The CDR3 length is 11 residues. CDR3 DNA: TGTGCCGAACAGGGGGCTCATGGCTACACCTTC. Its translation is CAEQGAHGYTF.

This clone was observed a few times. The chain couples TRBV5-4 to TRBJ2-3; D is perhaps TRBD1 (6 bases). Germline V gene sequence: CDR1 SGHNT, CDR2 YYREEE (reference sequence). The CDR3 sequence is 13 residues long. Trimming left V 5 bases short and J 3 bases short, with 10 bases between. CDR3 sequence reads: CASSSQGTDTQYF. CDR3 DNA sequence: TGTGCCAGCAGTTCGCAGGGGACAGATACGCAGTATTTT.

This sequence joins TRBV7-2 and TRBJ1-2, with a tentative D call TRBD1 (6 bases). The germline V gene encodes CDR1 SGHTA and CDR2 FQGNSA. Trimming pared 5 bases from V and 3 bases from J, leaving 16 bases between. The CDR3 is made up of 15 amino acids. For the CDR3, the DNA is TGTGCCAGCAGCCACGGACAGTTACGAGACTATGGCTACACCTTC. This encodes CASSHGQLRDYGYTF.

The rearrangement joins TRBV7-2 to TRBJ2-4, with a weak D call TRBD1 (6 bases). The germline V and J ends were trimmed by 5 bases and 0 bases, with 14 bases remaining between them. CDR3 length equals 16 residues. Germline CDR1 SGHTA, CDR2 FQGNSA. This chain's CDR3 is CASSARQVPAKNIQYF. The CDR3 DNA reads as TGTGCCAGCAGCGCTCGACAGGTCCCAGCCAAAAACATTCAGTACTTC.

V gene TRBV7-9 combines with J gene TRBJ2-1; D is perhaps TRBD1 (6 bases). Trimming removed 8 bases at V and 7 bases at J, with 18 bases between. The germline V gene has CDR1 SEHNR and CDR2 FQNEAQ (reference sequence). This CDR3 has 14 residues. The CDR3: CASHYRDQGNEQFF. CDR3 coding DNA: TGTGCCAGCCACTACCGGGACCAGGGGAATGAGCAGTTCTTC.

The gene calls are TRBV4-2 and TRBJ1-1, with D possibly being TRBD1 (6 bases). V was clipped by 0 bases and J by 3 bases, with 17 bases between them. CDR3 length equals 17 residues. Germline loops: CDR1 LGHNA, CDR2 YNFKEQ. The CDR3 nucleotides read TGTGCCAGCAGCCAAGATGGGGGCCGGAGGTGGGACACTGAAGCTTTCTTT. Its protein is CASSQDGGRRWDTEAFF.

This clone was recorded a few times. The rearrangement uses TRBV5-1 and TRBJ2-7; 10 bases match TRBD2. Germline CDR1 and CDR2: SGHRS and YFSETQ. Losses at the gene ends were 4 bases for V and 5 bases for J; bases not matched to a gene: 9. CDR3 length: 15 amino acids. The CDR3 DNA follows: TGCGCCAGCAGCGGGTGGGGACTAGCGTCAAACGAGCAGTACTTC. Translation: CASSGWGLASNEQYF.

The V gene is TRBV5-4, the J gene TRBJ2-7, with 12 bases matching TRBD2. The CDR3 is 15 amino acids. The trim removed 3 bases at V and 4 bases at J, leaving 5 bases unmatched. Germline V CDR1 and CDR2: SGHNT, YYREEE (reference sequence). The CDR3 region has the DNA TGTGCCAGCAGCTCCCCCGGGACTAGCGGGTACGAGCAGTACTTC. Translated: CASSSPGTSGYEQYF.

The CDR3 reads CASSMARQGATYTEAFF. CDR3 DNA sequence: TGTGCCAGTAGTATGGCTCGACAGGGGGCGACGTACACTGAAGCTTTCTTT. The rearrangement uses TRBV19 and TRBJ1-1, with 10 bases lining up with TRBD1. CDR3 length equals 17 residues. The V segment lost 3 bases and the J segment 3 bases; nucleotides outside the gene matches: 10. Per the germline V gene, CDR1 is LNHDA and CDR2 is SQIVND (reference sequence).

The chain links TRBV28 to TRBJ1-3, with a weak D call TRBD1 (5 bases). The V end lost 5 bases, the J end lost 0 bases, and 14 bases lay between the germline ends. Germline loops: CDR1 MDHEN, CDR2 SYDVKM. The CDR3 is 16 residues long. The CDR3 here is CASSPPGTFSGNTIYF. The CDR3, as DNA: TGTGCCAGCAGTCCCCCCGGGACCTTCTCTGGAAACACCATATATTTT. The full variable domain, completed using reference TRBV28 and TRBJ1-3, is DVKVTQSSRYLVKRTGEKVFLECVQDMDHENMFWYRQDPGLGLRLIYFSYDVKMKEKGDIPEGYSVSREKKERFSLILESASTNQTSMYLCASSPPGTFSGNTIYFGEGSWLTVV.

This sequence joins TRBV25-1 and TRBJ1-1; D remains unclear. V was clipped by 2 bases and J by 0 bases, with 10 bases between them. Germline CDR1 and CDR2: MGHDK and SYGVNS. The CDR3 extends over 15 amino acids. The CDR3: CASSEPGRMNTEAFF. For the CDR3, the DNA is TGTGCCAGCAGTGAACCGGGCAGGATGAACACTGAAGCTTTCTTT.

This clone was seen a handful of times. This rearrangement joins TRBV5-6 to TRBJ1-5; 8 bases agree with TRBD1. Unmatched junction bases numbered 5, after V lost 1 base and J lost 2 bases. The CDR3 covers 16 residues. Germline values: CDR1 SGHDT, CDR2 YYEEEE. This chain's CDR3 is CASSLSGGNGNQPQHF. CDR3 sequence (DNA): TGTGCCAGCAGCTTGTCAGGGGGCAATGGCAATCAGCCCCAGCATTTT.

V gene TRBV7-9 combines with J gene TRBJ2-3; no clear D gene. The CDR3 sequence is 12 residues long. V lost 3 bases, J lost 1 base, and 2 bases lay in between. Germline CDR1 and CDR2: SEHNR and FQNEAQ (reference sequence). CDR3 nucleotide sequence: TGTGCCAGCAGCTTTCGCACAGATACGCAGTATTTT. It is translated as CASSFRTDTQYF.

The rearrangement uses TRBV15 and TRBJ2-4, with 12 bases matching TRBD2. V gave up 0 bases and J gave up 8 bases; unmatched junction bases: 5. The length of the CDR3 is 16 residues. Germline CDR1 and CDR2: LNHNV and YYDKDF (reference sequence). This CDR3 is CATSRDGLAGTDIQYF. In nucleotides, the CDR3 is TGTGCCACCAGCAGAGATGGACTAGCGGGAACTGACATTCAGTACTTC.